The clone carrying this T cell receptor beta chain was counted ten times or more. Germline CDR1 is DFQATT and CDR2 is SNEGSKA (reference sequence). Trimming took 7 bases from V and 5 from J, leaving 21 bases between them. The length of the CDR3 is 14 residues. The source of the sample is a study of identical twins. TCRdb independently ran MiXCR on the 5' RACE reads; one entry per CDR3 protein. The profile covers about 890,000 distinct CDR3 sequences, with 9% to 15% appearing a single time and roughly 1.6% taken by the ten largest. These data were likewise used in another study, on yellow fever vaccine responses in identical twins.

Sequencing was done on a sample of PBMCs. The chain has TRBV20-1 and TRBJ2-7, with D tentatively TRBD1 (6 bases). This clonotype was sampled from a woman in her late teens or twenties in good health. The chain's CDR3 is CSGGPSGRRNEQYF. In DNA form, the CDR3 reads TGCAGTGGGGGGCCCAGCGGCCGGAGGAACGAGCAGTACTTC.